Each of the 18 T cell receptor beta chains below was sequenced from the same sample in a study of blood T cell repertoires in COVID-19. Assay: immunoSEQ multiplex PCR; the TCRdb copy retains only in-frame clones and omits some. The sample lists about 390,000 clones; around 87% were seen once. The sequencing sample was made of PBMCs or T cells enriched from blood (not recorded which). The receptors were sampled from a woman aged 45-65 years who had recovered from COVID-19.

The rearrangement links TRBV28 to TRBJ1-2; D may be TRBD1 (5 bases). V shed 6 bases and J shed 7 bases, with 21 bases lying between them. Germline assignment: CDR1 MDHEN and CDR2 SYDVKM. This CDR3 is built from 15 residues. The CDR3 here is CASSPSSARAPGYTF. CDR3 nucleotide sequence: TGTGCCAGCAGCCCCTCTTCAGCCAGGGCCCCTGGCTACACCTTC.

The V gene is TRBV5-6, the J gene TRBJ1-2, with a possible D match to TRBD1 (5 bases). Germline loops: CDR1 SGHDT, CDR2 YYEEEE. This CDR3 comprises 14 residues. Trimming shortened V by 5 bases and J by 6 bases, and 17 bases separated the two germline ends. CDR3: CASRSAGGDHGYTF. The CDR3 DNA reads TGTGCCAGCAGATCCGCCGGGGGGGATCATGGCTACACCTTC.

This sequence joins TRBV11-1 and TRBJ1-2; D remains ambiguous. CDR3 length equals 13 residues. Germline CDR1 and CDR2: SGHAT and FQDESV (reference sequence). V was cut by 0 bases and J by 8 bases, with 10 bases left in between. Here the CDR3 reads CASSLAGGSGYTF. In nucleotides, the CDR3 is TGTGCCAGCAGCTTAGCTGGCGGATCGGGCTACACCTTC.

The chain links TRBV10-3 to TRBJ2-7, with D possibly TRBD1 on 6 matching bases. The CDR3 is 16 amino acids. Trimming left V 3 bases short and J 2 bases short, with 17 bases between. Germline CDR1 reads ENHRY; CDR2 reads SYGVKD. This CDR3 reads CAISETRGQTAYEQYF. The CDR3 nucleotides read TGTGCCATCAGTGAAACCCGCGGACAGACAGCCTACGAGCAGTACTTC.

The chain recombines TRBV2 with TRBJ2-4; D is ambiguous. V was clipped by 5 bases and J by 8 bases, with 13 bases between them. Germline loops: CDR1 SNHLY, CDR2 FYNNEI. The CDR3 sequence is 13 residues long. CDR3 DNA: TGTGCCAGCAGTACATCTGAGGTGGACATTCAGTACTTC. This encodes CASSTSEVDIQYF.

The chain combines TRBV30 with TRBJ1-3, with D hard to call. This CDR3 contains 15 residues. Trimming stripped 3 bases from V and 2 bases from J, with 14 bases between. CDR1 GTSNPN and CDR2 SVGIG come from the germline V gene (reference sequence). The DNA for the CDR3 is TGTGCCTGGAGGGGCCAAGGGAGTACTGGAAACACCATATATTTT. Translating it yields CAWRGQGSTGNTIYF.

This chain uses TRBV7-2 with TRBJ1-2; the match to TRBD1 covers 7 bases. Germline loops: CDR1 SGHTA, CDR2 FQGNSA. CDR3 length: 13 residues. V dropped 5 bases and J dropped 6; count of bases not matched to a gene: 6. CDR3 region: CASSRNRGNGYTF. CDR3 DNA: TGTGCCAGCAGCAGAAACAGGGGAAATGGCTACACCTTC.

The chain carries TRBV7-9 and TRBJ1-2; D may be TRBD1 (5 bases). The CDR3 loop spans 15 amino acids. V was pared by 3 bases and J by 0 bases, with 11 bases between. The V gene's germline CDR1 is SEHNR and CDR2 FQNEAQ (reference sequence). The CDR3 nucleotides read TGTGCCAGCAGCTTCGCAGGGCCCACTAACTATGGCTACACCTTC. Protein product: CASSFAGPTNYGYTF.

This clone was found once. The genes are TRBV18 and TRBJ1-2; 7 bases agree with TRBD1. There are 15 residues in the CDR3. CDR1 KGHSH and CDR2 LQKENI come from the germline V gene. The J segment lost 8 bases and the V segment lost 3 bases, leaving 12 bases of the junction unmatched. CDR3 sequence (DNA): TGTGCCAGCTCACCGGGACAGATTCTTAATGGCGGCTACACCTTC. Translating it yields CASSPGQILNGGYTF.

The chain couples TRBV7-8 to TRBJ1-1; D may be TRBD1 (6 bases). Trimming pared 6 bases from V and 0 bases from J, leaving 23 bases between. CDR1 SGHVS and CDR2 FQNEAQ come from the germline V gene. The CDR3 totals 18 residues. CDR3 in amino acids: CASSPREAGVFVNTEAFF. The CDR3 bases are TGTGCCAGCAGTCCCCGGGAGGCAGGGGTTTTCGTGAACACTGAAGCTTTCTTT.

The chain combines TRBV30 with TRBJ1-2; 9 bases are a match to TRBD1. The CDR3 length is 13 residues. Germline values: CDR1 GTSNPN, CDR2 SVGIG (reference sequence). Losses at the gene ends were 3 bases for V and 3 bases for J; bases not matched to a gene: 2. This CDR3 reads CAWRTGGDYGYTF. The DNA of the CDR3 is TGTGCCTGGAGGACAGGGGGTGACTATGGCTACACCTTC.

The table lists this clone with a few counts. The chain carries TRBV7-2 and TRBJ2-5, with 9 bases lining up with TRBD2. Per germline, CDR1 SGHTA and CDR2 FQGNSA. This CDR3 contains 16 residues. V was pared by 0 bases and J by 1 base, with 3 bases of the junction left unmatched. The CDR3 sequence: CASSLAAGGSQETQYF. In nucleotides, the CDR3 is TGTGCCAGCAGCTTAGCAGCGGGGGGCTCCCAAGAGACCCAGTACTTC.

The chain carries TRBV6-5 and TRBJ1-5, with 8 bases lining up with TRBD1. The CDR3 runs 13 residues. Germline V gene data show CDR1 as MNHEY and CDR2 as SVGAGI. Trimming took 8 bases from V and 4 from J; bases not matched to a gene: 4. The CDR3 sequence: CASVQGGNQPQHF. The CDR3 bases are TGTGCCAGCGTACAGGGGGGTAATCAGCCCCAGCATTTT.

This chain uses TRBV28 with TRBJ1-2; D not certain. CDR3 length: 11 residues. CDR1 MDHEN and CDR2 SYDVKM come from the germline V gene. Trimming stripped 4 bases from V and 13 bases from J, with 13 bases between. CDR3 sequence: CASSSNSRSTF. The DNA for the CDR3 is TGTGCCAGCAGTTCTAACAGCAGGTCCACCTTC.

The chain recombines TRBV7-9 with TRBJ1-2; 8 positions agree with TRBD1. The germline CDR1 and CDR2 sequences are SEHNR and FQNEAQ (reference sequence). The junction had 4 bases not matched to a gene; V was cut back by 4 bases and J by 6 bases. CDR3 length equals 13 residues. The CDR3 DNA reads TGTGCCAGCAGCTCCTACAGGGGGGATGGCTACACCTTC. It specifies CASSSYRGDGYTF.

The CDR3 sequence: CASTVYSGNTIYF. The CDR3 bases are TGTGCCAGCACTGTATACTCTGGAAACACCATATATTTT. This chain links TRBV12-3 or TRBV12-4 with TRBJ1-3; D remains ambiguous. This CDR3 contains 13 residues. V was pared by 7 bases and J by 0 bases, with 7 bases between.

To note about this clone: Other DNA sequences in this sample translate to the same CDR3. The J gene is TRBJ1-1, the V gene TRBV19, with unresolved D. CDR1 and CDR2 (germline): LNHDA, SQIVND (reference sequence). V gave up 2 bases and J gave up 0 bases, with 4 bases separating them. The CDR3 runs to 13 residues. The CDR3 is CASSIIVNTEAFF. The CDR3, as DNA: TGTGCCAGTAGTATAATAGTGAACACTGAAGCTTTCTTT.

The chain joins TRBV6-5 to TRBJ2-7; 7 nucleotides line up with TRBD1. The CDR3 loop spans 15 amino acids. The V gene's germline CDR1 is MNHEY and CDR2 SVGAGI. V lost 4 bases, J lost 0 bases, and 6 bases stayed unmatched. CDR3 in DNA: TGTGCCAGCAGTTCCTTGGGGACAGCCTCCTACGAGCAGTACTTC. Translating it yields CASSSLGTASYEQYF.